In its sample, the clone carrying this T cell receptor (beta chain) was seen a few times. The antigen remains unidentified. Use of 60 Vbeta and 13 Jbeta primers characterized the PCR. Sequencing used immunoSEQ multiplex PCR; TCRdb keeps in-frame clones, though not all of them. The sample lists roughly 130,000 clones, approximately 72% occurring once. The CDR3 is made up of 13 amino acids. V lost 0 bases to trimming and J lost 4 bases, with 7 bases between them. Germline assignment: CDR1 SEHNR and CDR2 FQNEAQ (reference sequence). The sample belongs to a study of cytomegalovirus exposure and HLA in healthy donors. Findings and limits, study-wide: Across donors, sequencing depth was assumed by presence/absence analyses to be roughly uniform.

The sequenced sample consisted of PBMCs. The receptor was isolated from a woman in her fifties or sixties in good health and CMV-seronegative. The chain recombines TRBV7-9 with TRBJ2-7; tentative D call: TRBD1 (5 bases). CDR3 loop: CASSLARDYEQYF. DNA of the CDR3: TGTGCCAGCAGCTTAGCCAGGGATTACGAGCAGTACTTC.